This T cell receptor beta chain is from a study of identifying expanded T cells in peripheral blood. With 0 bases removed from V and 0 bases from J, the gap between germline ends came to 6 bases. This CDR3 has 15 amino acids. The germline V gene encodes CDR1 SGHTA and CDR2 FQGTGA. Profiling relied on immunoSEQ multiplex PCR, and the TCRdb table lists in-frame clones only, not all of them. The table shows 70,000 to 95,000 clones, with 88% occurring only once. Sequencing was performed on blood. This TCR derives from a person between 18 and 75 years old in good health. V and J are TRBV7-3 and TRBJ2-1; D perhaps matches TRBD2 (5 bases). The CDR3 coding sequence is TGTGCCAGCAGCTTAACGGGGAGCTCCTACAATGAGCAGTTCTTC. This encodes CASSLTGSSYNEQFF.